This TCR beta chain was sequenced during a study of PD-L1 blockade in urothelial cancer. Study information: Patients had received 0 to 3 prior chemotherapy regimens.

Only in-frame clones appear in the TCRdb table, and some are missing; sequencing was by immunoSEQ multiplex PCR. The repertoire consists of about 52,000 clones, with 84% occurring once and the leading ten covering 5.8%. This CDR3 is 18 amino acids long. Source: PBMCs, taken around atezolizumab (anti-PD-L1) treatment. The J gene is TRBJ2-2, the V gene TRBV21-1; whether TRBD2, the table's D call, matches the DNA was not checked. TRBV21-1 is a documented pseudogene. The sequence derives from a man in his forties or fifties with urothelial cancer. The CDR3 spells CASSKDFGTSENSGELFF. The CDR3 DNA sequence: TGTGCCAGCAGCAAAGATTTCGGGACTAGCGAAAACAGCGGGGAGCTGTTTTTT.